Below are 3 T cell receptor beta chains sequenced from a single sample in a study of brain T cells in children with intractable seizures. Sequencing was performed with immunoSEQ multiplex PCR; in TCRdb, only in-frame clones are kept and a portion is missing. The sample includes 300,000 to 400,000 clones, 93% of them seen just once. Time point described: blood from clinic visit 5 months post-surgery; TSC patient then seizure free. Sample: peripheral blood, taken more than 4 months after surgery. Receptors were obtained from a boy in the first two years of life with tuberous sclerosis and intractable seizures.

The gene calls are TRBV6-5 and TRBJ2-7, with TRBD2 identical over 7 bases. The junction had 4 bases not matched to a gene; V was cut back by 5 bases and J by 3 bases. Germline lookup yields CDR1 MNHEY and CDR2 SVGAGI. The CDR3 extends over 13 amino acids. The CDR3: CASSIPGGYEQYF. The CDR3 DNA reads as TGTGCCAGCAGTATACCGGGGGGCTACGAGCAGTACTTC.

This clone was seen a handful of times. The chain has TRBV4-1 and TRBJ2-7; unclear D gene. Per germline, CDR1 MGHRA and CDR2 YSYEKL. The CDR3 is 15 amino acids. Trimming took off 2 bases at V and 4 bases at J, with 15 bases between the two ends. The CDR3 reads CASSQSFGLRYEQYF. DNA for the CDR3: TGCGCCAGCAGCCAATCTTTCGGCCTACGGTACGAGCAGTACTTC.

This chain connects TRBV7-6 to TRBJ2-5, with a tentative D call TRBD1 (6 bases). V gave up 3 bases and J gave up 3 bases, with 8 bases separating them. The CDR3 totals 13 residues. Germline V CDR1 and CDR2: SGHVS, FNYEAQ. Written as DNA, the CDR3 is TGTGCCAGCAGCTTTAGGGGGAAAGAGACCCAGTACTTC. Protein sequence: CASSFRGKETQYF.